Given below is one TCR beta chain in context. Its cognate antigen has yet to be identified. Base qualities are not recorded, but no much larger clone differs from it by a single base. The germline V and J ends show losses of 4 bases and 3 bases respectively, and no gene match explains 9 bases of the junction. Taken from cysteine to phenylalanine, the CDR3 has 16 residues. Only the CDR3 part of the read is kept: 48 bases, read in frame from the first base. CDR1 and CDR2 are drawn from the germline V gene (reference sequence): LNHNV, YYDKDF. Peripheral blood CD8+ and CD4+ T cells from healthy donors, Susac syndrome patients and multiple sclerosis patients were profiled using high-throughput TCR beta sequencing. Treatment-naive patients with stable or active relapsing-remitting disease fulfilling revised McDonald criteria were used as multiple sclerosis controls. Bulk CD8+ and CD4+ T cells were purified by magnetic negative isolation, while CD8+ TEMRA cells were enriched using FACS. Blood was drawn into EDTA tubes, processed within 24 hours, and PBMCs were isolated by density gradient centrifugation. PBMCs intended for TCR sequencing were cryopreserved in liquid nitrogen and thawed later in a water bath at 37 degrees C. The sorted or isolated CD4+, CD8+ and CD8+ TEMRA cells reached a purity of at least 90%.

The sample is drawn from a study of CD8 T cells in Susac syndrome (dated 2019 in TCRdb). Regarding the research as a whole: The study used repertoire sequencing to test whether antigen drove CD8+ T cell activation and differentiation in Susac syndrome. The clonality of the CD8+ T cell repertoire was compared across approximately eleven healthy donors, 14 Susac syndrome patients and under 19 multiple sclerosis patients.

What the research found in general, with its limitations: The TCR sequencing and HLA analysis was acknowledged to have included a relatively small number of individuals.

RNA was extracted with the RNeasy kit and about 0.45 to 1 ug was reverse transcribed using random hexamers. TCR beta CDR3 regions were amplified with the immunoSEQ multiplex PCR assay covering 54 Vbeta and 13 Jbeta segments. Bias from PCR amplification was corrected by using a synthetic template baseline for primer optimization and for computational correction. The authors' analysis ran thus. Only productive sequences were kept, with reads annotated to V, D and J genes according to IMGT and analyzed in immunoSEQ Analyzer. Clonality was calculated as one minus the Shannon entropy normalized by log2 of the number of productive unique sequences. Public and private clones were assessed among the 100 most prevalent clones of each patient and control. Susac-specific clones were defined as absent from healthy and MS cohorts, over a thousand published viral clones and other ImmuneACCESS disease sequences. TCRdb reran the public reads through fastp at Q25 and MiXCR, keeping productive beta chains. Rows matching on CDR3 protein sequence are summarized as one entry with the most common DNA and genes. The V and J calls shown here were made by TCRdb, not taken from the authors' results. For this sample there are about 430,000 distinct CDR3 sequences; around 85% appear just once. Approximately 0.12% of the sample is in the top ten clones.

The sequenced material came from CD8+ T cells from PBMCs. The TCR sequence derives from a human donor with multiple sclerosis. The chain was built from TRBV15 and TRBJ2-3, and TRBD2 aligns with 8 junction nucleotides. The CDR3 protein is CATSTYSGRRTDTQYF. Read as DNA, the sequence is TGTGCCACCAGCACCTACAGCGGGAGAAGGACAGATACGCAGTATTTT.